This T cell receptor (beta chain) was found in a study of T cells in Graves' hyperthyroidism and ophthalmopathy. Study results and limitations: Blood samples included most of the expanded thyroid clonotypes exceeding 0.001.

It was RNA transcripts that yielded the amplified TCR beta CDR3 regions. When the TCR CDR3 underwent first-round RT-PCR, the HTBI primer set was used. TCRdb re-analysed the multiplex PCR reads in MiXCR, keeping a single row per CDR3 protein. Of 500,000 to 800,000 distinct CDR3 sequences listed, about 45% were seen once; the top ten hold roughly 7.2%. Looked up from germline, CDR1 is MNHNS and CDR2 is SASEGT. This CDR3 has 15 residues. Comment on this clonotype: Its antigen is undetermined. At one end the junction does not follow the germline gene, possibly because of a read error.

The rearrangement uses TRBV6-1 and TRBJ1-1; D possibly corresponds to TRBD1 (5 bases). Sequenced input: peripheral blood or thyroid tissue (not recorded which). This clonotype originated in an adult man with Graves' disease, either hyperthyroidism or ophthalmopathy (not recorded which). The CDR3 DNA is TGTGCCACCAGTGTAGACTTCCAGGGACGCACTGAAGCTTTCTTT. It translates to CATSVDFQGRTEAFF.